These 6 T cell receptor beta chains share one sample of origin, sequenced in a study of shared clonotypes between healthy human individuals. Sequencing was performed with immunoSEQ multiplex PCR; in TCRdb, only in-frame clones are kept and a portion is missing. This table has roughly 2 million clones, around 96% appearing once. CD45RO-negative CD8 cells positively selected for CCR7 made up the naive population, which excluded terminally differentiated effector memory CD45RA+ cells. The sequenced material came from naive CD8+ T cells sorted from blood. These TCRs come from a man younger than 35 in good health.

V and J are TRBV7-8 and TRBJ2-7; 12 nucleotides agree with TRBD2. Germline lookup yields CDR1 SGHVS and CDR2 FQNEAQ. The length of the CDR3 is 18 residues. V was clipped by 3 bases and J by 6 bases; unmatched bases: 15. This chain's CDR3 is CASSLGLAGTLVRAEQYF. CDR3 DNA: TGTGCCAGCAGCTTGGGACTAGCGGGCACCCTAGTCAGGGCCGAGCAGTACTTC. Full variable domain (rest looked up from reference TRBV7-8 and TRBJ2-7): GAGVSQSPRYKVAKRGQDVALRCDPISGHVSLFWYQQALGQGPEFLTYFQNEAQLDKSGLPSDRFFAERPEGSVSTLKIQRTQQEDSAVYLCASSLGLAGTLVRAEQYFGPGTRLTVT.

V is TRBV7-9 and J is TRBJ1-1, with D uncertain. Germline-derived CDR1 and CDR2 are SEHNR and FQNEAQ (reference sequence). Trimming removed 2 bases at V and 7 bases at J, with 8 bases between. This CDR3 spans 12 amino acids. The CDR3 DNA sequence: TGTGCCAGCAGCTTATCAGCGGATGAAGCTTTCTTT. Protein: CASSLSADEAFF.

The chain employs TRBV4-3 and TRBJ1-4; weak D call: TRBD1 (5 bases). Germline V gene lookup returns CDR1 LGHNA and CDR2 YSLEER. This CDR3 is 17 amino acids long. V gave up 0 bases and J gave up 4 bases, with 15 bases separating them. The CDR3 DNA reads TGCGCCAGCAGCCAAGATGGCGCAACAGGATTTAATGAAAAACTGTTTTTT. Protein sequence: CASSQDGATGFNEKLFF.

The chain links TRBV27 to TRBJ2-3, with 9 bases that match TRBD1. The germline CDR1 and CDR2 sequences are MNHEY and SMNVEV (reference sequence). The CDR3 runs to 15 residues. With 2 bases clipped from V and 4 bases from J, the junction kept 4 bases outside the gene matches. The CDR3 coding sequence is TGTGCCAGCAGTTTAGGGGACAGGGTCCCAGATACGCAGTATTTT. Translation: CASSLGDRVPDTQYF.

As regards this clone: Other nucleotide sequences from this sample produce the same CDR3. The V and J genes are TRBV7-3 and TRBJ2-2; weak D call: TRBD1 (5 bases). Trimming stripped 2 bases from V and 5 bases from J, with 6 bases between. Germline assignment: CDR1 SGHTA and CDR2 FQGTGA. This CDR3 has 13 amino acids. The DNA of the CDR3 is TGTGCCAGCAGCTTATCAGGGACCGGGGAGCTGTTTTTT. Encoded protein: CASSLSGTGELFF.

The chain uses TRBV10-3 and TRBJ1-6; 9 positions match TRBD1. CDR3 length: 14 amino acids. Per the germline V gene, CDR1 is ENHRY and CDR2 is SYGVKD. V lost 6 bases and J lost 10; bases outside the gene matches: 7. The DNA of the CDR3 is TGTGCCATCAGGGGGACAGGGAATGGCTCACCCCTCCACTTT. This encodes CAIRGTGNGSPLHF.